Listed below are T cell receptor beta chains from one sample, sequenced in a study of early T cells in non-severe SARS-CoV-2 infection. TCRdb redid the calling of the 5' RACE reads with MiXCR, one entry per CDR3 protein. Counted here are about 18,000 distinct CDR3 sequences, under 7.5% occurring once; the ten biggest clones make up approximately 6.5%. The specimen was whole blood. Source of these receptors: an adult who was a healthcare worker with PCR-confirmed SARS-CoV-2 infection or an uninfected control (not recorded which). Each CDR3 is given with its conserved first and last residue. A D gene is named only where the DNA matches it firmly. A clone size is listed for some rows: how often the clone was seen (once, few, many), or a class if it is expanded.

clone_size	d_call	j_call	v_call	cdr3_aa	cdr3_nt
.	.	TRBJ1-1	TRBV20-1	CSPSGGPEAFF	TGCAGCCCTTCTGGGGGTCCTGAAGCTTTCTTT
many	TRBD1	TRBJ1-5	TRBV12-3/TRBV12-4	CASSYRDRGQGQPQHF	TGTGCCAGCAGTTACCGGGACAGGGGGCAAGGTCAGCCCCAGCATTTT
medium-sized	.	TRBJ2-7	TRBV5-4	CASSLIGTGEQYF	TGTGCCAGCAGCTTGATCGGGACGGGCGAGCAGTACTTC
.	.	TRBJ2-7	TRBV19	CASTPGSLPVEQYF	TGTGCCAGTACCCCAGGGTCTCTTCCTGTGGAGCAGTACTTC
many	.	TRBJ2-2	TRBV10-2	CASRVGQNTGELFF	TGCGCCAGCAGGGTAGGACAGAACACCGGGGAGCTGTTTTTT
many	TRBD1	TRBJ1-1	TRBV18	CASTRQGEAFF	TGTGCCAGCACCCGACAGGGTGAAGCTTTCTTT
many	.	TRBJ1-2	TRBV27	CASSLVYTGRFRGYTF	TGTGCCAGCAGTTTAGTTTACACCGGAAGATTTCGTGGCTACACCTTC
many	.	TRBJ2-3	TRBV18	CASSQQGPPEDTQYF	TGTGCCAGCTCACAACAGGGACCCCCGGAGGATACGCAGTATTTT
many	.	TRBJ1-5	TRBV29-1	CSVSGDYGNQPQHF	TGCAGCGTTTCAGGTGATTACGGCAATCAGCCCCAGCATTTT
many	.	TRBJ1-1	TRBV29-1	CSVDYSENTEAFF	TGCAGCGTTGATTACAGTGAGAACACTGAAGCTTTCTTT
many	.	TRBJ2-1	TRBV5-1	CASSLGTLDNEQFF	TGCGCCAGCAGCTTGGGGACACTCGACAATGAGCAGTTCTTC
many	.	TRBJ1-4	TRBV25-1	CASSDVWSGRDEKLFF	TGTGCCAGCAGTGACGTTTGGTCGGGGAGGGATGAAAAACTGTTTTTT
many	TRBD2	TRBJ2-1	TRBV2	CASSPLAGQDNEQFF	TGTGCCAGCAGTCCTCTAGCGGGCCAAGACAATGAGCAGTTCTTC
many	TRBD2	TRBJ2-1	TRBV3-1	CASSHRTSGNEQFF	TGTGCCAGCAGCCACCGGACTAGCGGGAATGAGCAGTTCTTC
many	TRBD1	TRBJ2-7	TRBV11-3	CASSPPGQSYEQYF	TGTGCCAGCAGCCCCCCGGGACAGTCCTACGAGCAGTACTTC
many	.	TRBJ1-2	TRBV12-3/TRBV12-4	CASSNRLEGYTF	TGTGCCAGCAGCAACCGCCTGGAGGGCTACACCTTC
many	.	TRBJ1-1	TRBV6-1	CASSEGEGGTEAFF	TGTGCCAGCAGTGAAGGCGAGGGAGGAACTGAAGCTTTCTTT
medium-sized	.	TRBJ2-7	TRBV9	CASSPQPDGDYEQYF	TGTGCCAGCAGCCCTCAACCGGACGGTGACTACGAGCAGTACTTC
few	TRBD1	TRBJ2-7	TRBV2	CASSEGGQAYEQYF	TGTGCCAGCAGTGAAGGCGGACAGGCTTACGAGCAGTACTTC
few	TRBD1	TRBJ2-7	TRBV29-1	CSVRQGAYEQYF	TGCAGCGTTCGACAGGGGGCTTACGAGCAGTACTTC
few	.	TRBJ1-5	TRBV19	CASAPRQTLNSNQPQHF	TGTGCCAGCGCTCCCCGACAGACTCTAAATAGCAATCAGCCCCAGCATTTT
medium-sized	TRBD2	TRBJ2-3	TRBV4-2	CASSQEAGGLVTQYF	TGTGCCAGCAGCCAAGAGGCGGGAGGGCTTGTTACGCAGTATTTT
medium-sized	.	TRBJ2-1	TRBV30	CAWGENEQFF	TGTGCCTGGGGGGAGAATGAGCAGTTCTTC
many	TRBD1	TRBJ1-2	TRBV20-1	CSASRDRANYGYTF	TGCAGTGCTAGCCGGGACAGGGCTAACTATGGCTACACCTTC
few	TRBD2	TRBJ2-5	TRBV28	CASSGLAGEPNTETQYF	TGTGCCAGCTCAGGACTAGCGGGAGAGCCGAACACTGAGACCCAGTACTTC
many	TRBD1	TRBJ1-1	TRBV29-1	CSVDLTGMNTEAFF	TGCAGCGTTGACCTGACAGGGATGAACACTGAAGCTTTCTTT
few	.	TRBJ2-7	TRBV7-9	CASSREMGYEQYF	TGTGCCAGCAGCCGGGAAATGGGCTACGAGCAGTACTTC
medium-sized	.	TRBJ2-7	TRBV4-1	CASSQNRLTYEQYF	TGCGCCAGCAGCCAGAACAGATTGACCTACGAGCAGTACTTC
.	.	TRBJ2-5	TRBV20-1	CSASGPPEETQYF	TGCAGTGCATCTGGACCCCCCGAGGAGACCCAGTACTTC
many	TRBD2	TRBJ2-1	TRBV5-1	CASSLASGSHNEQFF	TGCGCCAGCAGCTTGGCTAGCGGGAGCCACAATGAGCAGTTCTTC
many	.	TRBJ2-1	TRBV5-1	CASSSLNEQFF	TGCGCCAGCAGCTCTCTCAATGAGCAGTTCTTC
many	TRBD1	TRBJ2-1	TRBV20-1	CSARRVRGHPLYNEQFF	TGCAGTGCCAGACGGGTCAGGGGGCATCCCCTGTACAATGAGCAGTTCTTC
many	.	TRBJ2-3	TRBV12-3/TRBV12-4	CASSLADTQYF	TGTGCCAGCAGTTTAGCAGATACGCAGTATTTT
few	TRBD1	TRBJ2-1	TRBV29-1	CSVEDVDRGNEQFF	TGCAGCGTTGAAGACGTAGACAGGGGAAATGAGCAGTTCTTC
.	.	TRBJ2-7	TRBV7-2	CASSFGWEVSHEQYF	TGTGCCAGCAGCTTCGGGTGGGAGGTCTCCCACGAGCAGTACTTC
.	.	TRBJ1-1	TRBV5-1	CASSLTDTEAFF	TGCGCCAGCAGCTTAACAGATACTGAAGCTTTCTTT
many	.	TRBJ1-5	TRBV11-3	CASSQGPYSNQPQHF	TGTGCCAGCAGCCAGGGACCGTATAGCAATCAGCCCCAGCATTTT
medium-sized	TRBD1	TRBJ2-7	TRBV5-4	CASSRTGSRGYEQYF	TGTGCCAGCAGCCGGACAGGATCGAGAGGTTACGAGCAGTACTTC
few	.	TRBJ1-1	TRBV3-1	CASSPLVVTNTEAFF	TGTGCCAGCAGCCCCCTCGTGGTTACGAACACTGAAGCTTTCTTT
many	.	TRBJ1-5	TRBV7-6	CASSEERARQPQHF	TGTGCCAGCAGCGAAGAAAGGGCGAGGCAGCCCCAGCATTTT
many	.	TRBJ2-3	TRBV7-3	CASSLIWGGGTDTQYF	TGTGCCAGCAGCTTAATATGGGGCGGGGGCACAGATACGCAGTATTTT
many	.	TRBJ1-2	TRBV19	CASSPRVVNYGYTF	TGTGCCAGTAGTCCCCGGGTGGTGAACTATGGCTACACCTTC
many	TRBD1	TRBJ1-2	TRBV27	CASSFLPLNRGDYGYTF	TGTGCCAGCAGCTTCTTACCTCTAAACAGGGGGGACTATGGCTACACCTTC
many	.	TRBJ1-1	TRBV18	CASSPLEGLGYTEAFF	TGTGCCAGCTCACCATTGGAGGGGCTGGGGTACACTGAAGCTTTCTTT
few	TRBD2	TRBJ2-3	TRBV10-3	CAIREAGLSTDTQYF	TGTGCCATCAGAGAAGCGGGACTCAGCACAGATACGCAGTATTTT
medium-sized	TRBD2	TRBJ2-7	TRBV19	CASSPRTSGNPYEQYF	TGTGCCAGTAGTCCCCGGACTAGTGGGAATCCCTACGAGCAGTACTTC
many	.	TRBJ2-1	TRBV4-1	CASSQVRLQVYHEQFF	TGCGCCAGCAGCCAAGTTCGGCTACAGGTGTACCATGAGCAGTTCTTC
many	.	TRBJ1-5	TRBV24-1	CATSDRSNQPQHF	TGTGCCACCAGTGATCGATCTAATCAGCCCCAGCATTTT
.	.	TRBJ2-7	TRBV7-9	CASSSFGLGKNEQYF	TGTGCCAGCAGCTCCTTCGGGCTAGGGAAGAACGAGCAGTACTTC
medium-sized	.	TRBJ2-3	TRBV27	CASSLSSTDTQYF	TGTGCCAGCAGTTTATCTAGCACAGATACGCAGTATTTT
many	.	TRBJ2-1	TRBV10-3	CAISEITVGFSYNEQFF	TGTGCCATCAGTGAGATTACCGTAGGCTTCTCCTACAATGAGCAGTTCTTC
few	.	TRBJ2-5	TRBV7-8	CASSPEDPGLKETQYF	TGTGCCAGCAGCCCGGAAGACCCGGGGCTAAAAGAGACCCAGTACTTC
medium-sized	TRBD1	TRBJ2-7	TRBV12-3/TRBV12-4	CASSLGQGYEQYF	TGTGCCAGCAGTTTAGGACAGGGATACGAGCAGTACTTC
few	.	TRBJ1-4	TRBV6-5	CASKRTGAWKKLFF	TGTGCCAGCAAGAGAACAGGAGCGTGGAAAAAACTGTTTTTT
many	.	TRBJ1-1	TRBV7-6	CASSQNTEAFF	TGTGCCAGCAGCCAGAACACTGAAGCTTTCTTT
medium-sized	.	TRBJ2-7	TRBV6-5	CASSYSMRPALNEQYF	TGTGCCAGCAGTTACTCGATGAGACCCGCTCTAAACGAGCAGTACTTC
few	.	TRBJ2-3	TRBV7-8	CASSLGASTDTQYF	TGTGCCAGCAGCTTAGGGGCCTCCACAGATACGCAGTATTTT
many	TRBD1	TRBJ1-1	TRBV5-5	CASSITGGNTEAFF	TGTGCCAGCAGTATAACAGGGGGGAACACTGAAGCTTTCTTT
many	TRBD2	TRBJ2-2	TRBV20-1	CSARPGRYTGELFF	TGCAGTGCCCGACCCGGGAGGTACACCGGGGAGCTGTTTTTT
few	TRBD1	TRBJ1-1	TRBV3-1	CASSQVGAGTGEAFF	TGTGCCAGCAGCCAAGTCGGGGCCGGGACAGGTGAAGCTTTCTTT